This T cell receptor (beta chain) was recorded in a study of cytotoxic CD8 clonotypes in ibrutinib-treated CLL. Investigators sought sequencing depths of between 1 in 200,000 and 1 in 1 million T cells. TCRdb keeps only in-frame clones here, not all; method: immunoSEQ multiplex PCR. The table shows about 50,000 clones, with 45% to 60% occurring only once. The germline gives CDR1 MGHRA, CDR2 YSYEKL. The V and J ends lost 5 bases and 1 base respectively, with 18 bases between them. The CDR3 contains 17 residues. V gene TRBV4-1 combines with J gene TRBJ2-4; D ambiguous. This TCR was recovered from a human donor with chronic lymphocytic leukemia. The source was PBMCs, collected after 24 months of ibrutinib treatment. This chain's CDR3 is CASSTQVVVVAKNIQYF. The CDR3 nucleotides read TGCGCCAGCAGCACACAAGTGGTTGTGGTGGCCAAAAACATTCAGTACTTC.